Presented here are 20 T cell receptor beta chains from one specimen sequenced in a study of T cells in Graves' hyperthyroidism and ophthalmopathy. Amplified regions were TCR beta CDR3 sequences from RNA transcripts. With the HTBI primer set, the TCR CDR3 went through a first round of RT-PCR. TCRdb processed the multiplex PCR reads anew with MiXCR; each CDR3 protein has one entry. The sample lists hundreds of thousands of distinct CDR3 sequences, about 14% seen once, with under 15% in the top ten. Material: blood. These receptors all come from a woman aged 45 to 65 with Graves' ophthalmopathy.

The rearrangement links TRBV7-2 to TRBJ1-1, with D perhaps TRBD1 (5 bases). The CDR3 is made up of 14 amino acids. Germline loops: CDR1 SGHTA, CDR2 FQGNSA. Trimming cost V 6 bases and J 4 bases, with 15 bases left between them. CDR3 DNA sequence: TGTGCCAGCAGACTGGGGGGGGATGGCACTGAAGCTTTCTTT. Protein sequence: CASRLGGDGTEAFF.

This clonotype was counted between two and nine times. The CDR3 coding sequence is TGTGCCAGCAGCTGGACAGTAGGTGGCTACACCTTC. The encoded protein is CASSWTVGGYTF. This sequence joins TRBV28 and TRBJ1-2; perhaps TRBD1 as D (6 bases). Trimming left V 6 bases short and J 7 bases short, with 12 bases between. Germline CDR1 reads MDHEN; CDR2 reads SYDVKM. The CDR3 is 12 residues long.

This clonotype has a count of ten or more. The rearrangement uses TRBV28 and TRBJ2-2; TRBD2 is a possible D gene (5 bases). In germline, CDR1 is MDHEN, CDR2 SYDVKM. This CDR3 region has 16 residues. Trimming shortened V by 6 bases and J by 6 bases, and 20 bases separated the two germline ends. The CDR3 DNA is TGTGCCAGCAGCCGAGGGCGGCGCCGAGGGCCCGGGGAGCTGTTTTTT. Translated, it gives CASSRGRRRGPGELFF. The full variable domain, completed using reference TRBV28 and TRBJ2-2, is DVKVTQSSRYLVKRTGEKVFLECVQDMDHENMFWYRQDPGLGLRLIYFSYDVKMKEKGDIPEGYSVSREKKERFSLILESASTNQTSMYLCASSRGRRRGPGELFFGEGSRLTVL.

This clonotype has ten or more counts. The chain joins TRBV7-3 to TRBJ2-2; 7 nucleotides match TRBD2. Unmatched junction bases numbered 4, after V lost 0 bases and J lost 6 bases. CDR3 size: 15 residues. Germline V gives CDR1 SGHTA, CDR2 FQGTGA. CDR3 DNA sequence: TGTGCCAGCAGCTTAACGGGCGGGAGCGCCGGGGAGCTGTTTTTT. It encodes CASSLTGGSAGELFF.

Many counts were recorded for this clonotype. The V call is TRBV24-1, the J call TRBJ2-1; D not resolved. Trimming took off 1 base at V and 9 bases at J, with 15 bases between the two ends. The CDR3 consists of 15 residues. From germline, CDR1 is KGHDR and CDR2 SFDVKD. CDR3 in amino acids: CATSDLRVPGGEQFF. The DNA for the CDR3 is TGTGCCACCAGTGATTTAAGGGTGCCAGGCGGTGAGCAGTTCTTC.

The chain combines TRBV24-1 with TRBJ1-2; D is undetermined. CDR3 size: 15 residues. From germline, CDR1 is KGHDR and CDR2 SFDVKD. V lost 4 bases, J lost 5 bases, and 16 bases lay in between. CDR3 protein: CATSDSDWADYGYTF. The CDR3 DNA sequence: TGTGCCACCAGTGACTCTGACTGGGCAGATTATGGCTACACCTTC.

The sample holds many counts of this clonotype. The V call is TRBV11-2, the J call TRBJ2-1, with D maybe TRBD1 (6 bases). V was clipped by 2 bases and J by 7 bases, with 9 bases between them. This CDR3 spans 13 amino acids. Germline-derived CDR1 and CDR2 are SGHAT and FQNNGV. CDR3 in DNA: TGTGCCAGCAGCTTAAACAGGGTGAATGAGCAGTTCTTC. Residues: CASSLNRVNEQFF.

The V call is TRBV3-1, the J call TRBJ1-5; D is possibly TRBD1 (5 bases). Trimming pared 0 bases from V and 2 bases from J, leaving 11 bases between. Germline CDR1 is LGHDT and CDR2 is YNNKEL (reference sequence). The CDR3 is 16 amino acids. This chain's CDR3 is CASSQDPGRGNQPQHF. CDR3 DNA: TGTGCCAGCAGCCAAGATCCGGGCAGGGGCAATCAGCCCCAGCATTTT.

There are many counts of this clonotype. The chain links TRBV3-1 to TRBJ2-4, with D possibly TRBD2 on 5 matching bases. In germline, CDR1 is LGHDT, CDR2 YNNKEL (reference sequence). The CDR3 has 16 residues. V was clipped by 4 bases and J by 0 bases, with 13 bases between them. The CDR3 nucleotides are TGTGCCAGCAGCCCTGGACTCGGTGGAGCCAAAAACATTCAGTACTTC. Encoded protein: CASSPGLGGAKNIQYF.

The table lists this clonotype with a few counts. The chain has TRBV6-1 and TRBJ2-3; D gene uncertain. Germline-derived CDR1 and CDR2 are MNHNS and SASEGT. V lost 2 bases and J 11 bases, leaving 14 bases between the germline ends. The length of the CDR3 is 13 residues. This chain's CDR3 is CASSERYNLGQYF. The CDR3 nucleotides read TGTGCCAGCAGTGAACGTTATAATTTGGGGCAGTATTTT.

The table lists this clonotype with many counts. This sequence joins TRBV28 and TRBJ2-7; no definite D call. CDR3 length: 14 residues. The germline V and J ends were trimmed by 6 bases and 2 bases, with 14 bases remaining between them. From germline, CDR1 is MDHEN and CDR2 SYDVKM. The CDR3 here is CASSPLDRTYEQYF. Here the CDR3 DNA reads TGTGCCAGCAGCCCCCTAGACCGTACCTACGAGCAGTACTTC.

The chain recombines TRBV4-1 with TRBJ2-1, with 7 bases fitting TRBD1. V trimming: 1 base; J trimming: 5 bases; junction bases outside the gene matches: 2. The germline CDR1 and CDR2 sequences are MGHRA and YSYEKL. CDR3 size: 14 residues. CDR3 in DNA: TGCGCCAGCAGCCAAGTGACAGGGAACAATGAGCAGTTCTTC. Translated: CASSQVTGNNEQFF.

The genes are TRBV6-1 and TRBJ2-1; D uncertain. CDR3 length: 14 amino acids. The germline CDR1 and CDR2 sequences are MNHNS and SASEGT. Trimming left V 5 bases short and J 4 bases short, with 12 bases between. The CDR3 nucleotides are TGTGCCAGCAGTCTCAAGGTTCTTTACAATGAGCAGTTCTTC. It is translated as CASSLKVLYNEQFF.

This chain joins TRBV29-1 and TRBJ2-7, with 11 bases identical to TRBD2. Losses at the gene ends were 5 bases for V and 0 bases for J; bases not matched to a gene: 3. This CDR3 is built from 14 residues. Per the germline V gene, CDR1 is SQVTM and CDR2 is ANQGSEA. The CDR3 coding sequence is TGCAGCGTTTCGGGACTAGCGGACTCCTACGAGCAGTACTTC. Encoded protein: CSVSGLADSYEQYF.

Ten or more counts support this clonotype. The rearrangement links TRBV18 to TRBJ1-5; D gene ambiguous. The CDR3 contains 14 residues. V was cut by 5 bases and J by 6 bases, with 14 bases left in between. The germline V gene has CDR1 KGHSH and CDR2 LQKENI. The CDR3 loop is CASSIGGGSQPQHF. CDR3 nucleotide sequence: TGTGCCAGCTCAATCGGTGGAGGGAGTCAGCCCCAGCATTTT.

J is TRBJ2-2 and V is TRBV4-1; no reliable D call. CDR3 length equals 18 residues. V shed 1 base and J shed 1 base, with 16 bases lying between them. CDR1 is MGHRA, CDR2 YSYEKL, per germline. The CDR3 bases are TGCGCCAGCAGCCAAGGTTCCGCCGGTCTAGGGAACACCGGGGAGCTGTTTTTT. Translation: CASSQGSAGLGNTGELFF.

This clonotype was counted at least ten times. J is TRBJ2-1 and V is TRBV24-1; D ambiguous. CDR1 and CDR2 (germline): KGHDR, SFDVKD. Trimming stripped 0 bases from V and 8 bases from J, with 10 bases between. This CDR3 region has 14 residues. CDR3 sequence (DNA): TGTGCCACCAGTGATTTGCGTTTAGGCCATGAGCAGTTCTTC. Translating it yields CATSDLRLGHEQFF.

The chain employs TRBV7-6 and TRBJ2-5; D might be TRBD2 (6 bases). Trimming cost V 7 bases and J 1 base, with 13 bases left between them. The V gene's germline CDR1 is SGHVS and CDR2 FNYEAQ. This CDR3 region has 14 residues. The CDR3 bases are TGTGCCAGCATCCGGAGCGGGTCCCAAGAGACCCAGTACTTC. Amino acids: CASIRSGSQETQYF.

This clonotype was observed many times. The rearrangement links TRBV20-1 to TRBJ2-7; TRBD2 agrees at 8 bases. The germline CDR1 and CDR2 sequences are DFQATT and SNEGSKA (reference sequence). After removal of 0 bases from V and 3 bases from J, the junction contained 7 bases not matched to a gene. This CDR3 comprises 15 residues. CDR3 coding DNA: TGCAGTGCTAGAGAGATACTAGCGGTGAACTACGAGCAGTACTTC. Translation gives CSAREILAVNYEQYF.

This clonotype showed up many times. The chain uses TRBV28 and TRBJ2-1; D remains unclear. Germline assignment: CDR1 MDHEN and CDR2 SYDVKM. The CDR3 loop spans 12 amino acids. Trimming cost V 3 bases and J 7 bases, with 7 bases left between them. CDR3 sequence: CASSLLWNEQFF. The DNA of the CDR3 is TGTGCCAGCAGTTTGTTGTGGAATGAGCAGTTCTTC.